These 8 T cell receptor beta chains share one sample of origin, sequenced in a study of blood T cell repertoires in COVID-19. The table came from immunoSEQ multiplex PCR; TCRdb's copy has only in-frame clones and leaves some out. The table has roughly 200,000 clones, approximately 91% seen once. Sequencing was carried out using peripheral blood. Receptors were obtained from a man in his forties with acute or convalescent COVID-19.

The CDR3 nucleotides are TGTGCCAGCAGGGTACCCGGACAGCCAGGCGGCACAGATACGCAGTATTTT. This gives the protein CASRVPGQPGGTDTQYF. This chain connects TRBV7-9 to TRBJ2-3; a weak D match, TRBD1 (6 bases). Deletions cut 6 bases from V and 1 base from J, with 20 bases between. The CDR3 runs 17 residues. The germline CDR1 and CDR2 sequences are SEHNR and FQNEAQ (reference sequence).

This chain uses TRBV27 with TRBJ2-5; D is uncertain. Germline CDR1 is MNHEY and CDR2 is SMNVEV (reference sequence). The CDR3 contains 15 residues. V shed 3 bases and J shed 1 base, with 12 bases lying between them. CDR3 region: CASSFLPYPQETQYF. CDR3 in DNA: TGTGCCAGCAGTTTCCTACCTTATCCCCAAGAGACCCAGTACTTC.

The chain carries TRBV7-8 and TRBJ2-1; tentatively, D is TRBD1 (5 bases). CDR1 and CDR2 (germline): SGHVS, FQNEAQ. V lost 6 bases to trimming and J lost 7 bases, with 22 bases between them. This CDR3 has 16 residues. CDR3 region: CASRLKGQGWRNEQFF. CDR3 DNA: TGTGCCAGCAGGCTTAAAGGGCAGGGATGGCGTAATGAGCAGTTCTTC.

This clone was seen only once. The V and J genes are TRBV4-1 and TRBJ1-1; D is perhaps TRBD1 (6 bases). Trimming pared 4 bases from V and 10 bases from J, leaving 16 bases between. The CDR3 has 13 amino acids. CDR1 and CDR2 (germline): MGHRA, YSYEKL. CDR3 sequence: CASSPEGGKRAFF. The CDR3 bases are TGCGCCAGCAGCCCCGAGGGGGGGAAACGAGCTTTCTTT.

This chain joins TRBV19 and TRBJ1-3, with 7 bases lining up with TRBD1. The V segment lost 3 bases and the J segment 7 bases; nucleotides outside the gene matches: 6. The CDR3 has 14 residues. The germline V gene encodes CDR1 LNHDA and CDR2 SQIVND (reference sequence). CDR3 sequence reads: CASSISTGLNTIYF. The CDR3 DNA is TGTGCCAGTAGTATTTCGACAGGGCTGAACACCATATATTTT.

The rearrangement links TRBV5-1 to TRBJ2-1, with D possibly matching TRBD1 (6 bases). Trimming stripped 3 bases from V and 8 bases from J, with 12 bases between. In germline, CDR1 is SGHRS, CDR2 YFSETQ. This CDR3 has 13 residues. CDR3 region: CASSYRSGDEQFF. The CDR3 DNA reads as TGCGCCAGCAGCTACCGGTCAGGGGATGAGCAGTTCTTC.

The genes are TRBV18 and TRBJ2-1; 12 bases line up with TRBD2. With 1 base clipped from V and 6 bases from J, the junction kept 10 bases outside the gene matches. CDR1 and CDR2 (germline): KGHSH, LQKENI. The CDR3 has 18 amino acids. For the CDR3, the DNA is TGTGCCAGCTCACCACTCGTTGCTAGCGGGGGGGCCCGCAATGAGCAGTTCTTC. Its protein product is CASSPLVASGGARNEQFF. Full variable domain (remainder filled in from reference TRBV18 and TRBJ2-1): NAGVMQNPRHLVRRRGQEARLRCSPMKGHSHVYWYRQLPEEGLKFMVYLQKENIIDESGMPKERFSAEFPKEGPSILRIQQVVRGDSAAYFCASSPLVASGGARNEQFFGPGTRLTVL.

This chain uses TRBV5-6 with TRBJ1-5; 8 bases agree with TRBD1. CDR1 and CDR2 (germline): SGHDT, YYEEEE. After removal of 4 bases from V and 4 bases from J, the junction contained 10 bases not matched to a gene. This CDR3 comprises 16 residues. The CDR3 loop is CASSQTGTGPNQPQHF. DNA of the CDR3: TGTGCCAGCAGCCAGACCGGGACAGGTCCGAATCAGCCCCAGCATTTT.